This record looks at one T cell receptor (beta chain) sequence and its context. Its antigen target is currently unknown. No base quality values were provided; no much bigger clone lies one nucleotide off. In light of the paper, this sample's time point label describes: after dendritic cell vaccination, including at tumor progression/relapse. Selection of patients required sufficient residual fresh-frozen tumor tissue and over two years of available survival data. An isocitrate dehydrogenase mutation was not carried by any of the glioblastoma patients, although molecular status was otherwise variable. PBMC were collected before vaccination, two weeks after the third vaccination, and at tumor progression if tumor progression occurred. Genomic DNA was extracted with the Qiagen DNeasy Blood extraction Kit. Using the immunoSEQ assay, TCRB CDR3 regions were amplified from roughly 1.9 micrograms of genomic DNA, or from all available DNA when less than that was on hand. The multiplex PCR employed 60 forward primers targeting TCR V beta segments and 13 reverse primers targeting J beta segments. To estimate reads per starting template, synthetic control templates were spiked into each sample at limiting dilution. Reads of 87 bp were generated by sequencing on the Illumina HiSeq System. The paper's processing steps were these. To remove PCR and sequencing errors, closely related sequences were merged with a nearest neighbor algorithm. TCR overlap was defined as the percentage of unique tumor TCR beta sequences that were also present in the same patient's peripheral blood. The clones in this table, taken by TCRdb from immuneACCESS, are in-frame only. Not every clone is retained; where verified, under half of the shortfall comes from an unresolved V gene, and the cause of the rest is unknown. Clonal size and the V and J genes are those of that table, whereas D and trimming came from the DNA. The sample yields about 87,000 clones; 80% to 85% were counted once. The top ten constitute about 6.8% of the sample.

Spanning cysteine to phenylalanine, the CDR3 consists of 15 amino acids. Only the CDR3 part of the read is kept: 45 bases, read in frame from the first base. The germline V gene encodes CDR1 MNHEY and CDR2 SVGAGI. A distance of 7 bases separates the germline ends of V and J, which lose 0 bases and 1 base respectively. This sample is drawn from a study of glioma-infiltrating T cells after dendritic cell vaccination (TCRdb year 2016). A note on the overall study: Of the approximately 15 glioblastoma patients in the cohort, all drawn from Phase I and II dendritic cell vaccination trials, 9 were newly diagnosed and 6 had recurrent disease. Tumor-infiltrating lymphocyte content was quantified and tumor and blood repertoires were compared in dendritic cell-vaccinated glioblastoma patients by deep sequencing of TCR beta CDR3 regions. Each patient was given three intradermal dendritic cell vaccine injections, spaced two weeks apart, in the arm below the axilla. Patients received autologous tumor lysate-pulsed dendritic cell vaccination between 2003 and 2012. TCR sequencing metrics, including TIL content and tumor-blood repertoire overlap, were correlated with survival after dendritic cell vaccination. The vaccine consisted of monocyte-derived dendritic cells cultured seven to eight days with IL-4 and GM-CSF, then pulsed overnight with autologous tumor lysate.

Paper-wide results and their limitations: The response model built on TCR overlap across three groups was characterized as speculative, with prospective validation still needed. Higher estimated pretreatment TIL content predicted longer time to progression and overall survival after dendritic cell vaccination. No direct relationship between TCR clonality and survival was found, suggesting that a diverse polyclonal response may matter. The cohort was small and heterogeneous, with few patients having full blood and tumor sets and even fewer initial-recurrent tumor pairs.

The specimen was blood, collected after dendritic cell vaccination. The rearranged chain carries TRBV6-5 and TRBJ1-5, with no confident D gene call. This TCR was sampled from a human donor with glioblastoma. The nucleotides read TGTGCCAGCAGTTACTCGGACTCCAGCAATCAGCCCCAGCATTTT. This yields the protein CASSYSDSSNQPQHF.